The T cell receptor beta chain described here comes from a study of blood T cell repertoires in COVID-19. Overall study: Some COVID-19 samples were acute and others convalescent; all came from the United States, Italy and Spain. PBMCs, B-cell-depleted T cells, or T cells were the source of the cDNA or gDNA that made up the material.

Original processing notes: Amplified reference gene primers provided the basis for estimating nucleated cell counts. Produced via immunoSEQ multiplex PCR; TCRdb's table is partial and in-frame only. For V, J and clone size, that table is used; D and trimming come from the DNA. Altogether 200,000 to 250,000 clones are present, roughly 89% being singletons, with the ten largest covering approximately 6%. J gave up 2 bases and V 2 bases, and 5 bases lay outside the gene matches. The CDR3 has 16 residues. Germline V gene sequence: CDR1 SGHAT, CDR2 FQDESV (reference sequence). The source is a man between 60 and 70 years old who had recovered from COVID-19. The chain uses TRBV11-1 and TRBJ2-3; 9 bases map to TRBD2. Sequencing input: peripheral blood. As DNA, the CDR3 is TGTGCCAGCAGCTTACTAGCGGGGAGCAACACAGATACGCAGTATTTT. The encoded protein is CASSLLAGSNTDTQYF.